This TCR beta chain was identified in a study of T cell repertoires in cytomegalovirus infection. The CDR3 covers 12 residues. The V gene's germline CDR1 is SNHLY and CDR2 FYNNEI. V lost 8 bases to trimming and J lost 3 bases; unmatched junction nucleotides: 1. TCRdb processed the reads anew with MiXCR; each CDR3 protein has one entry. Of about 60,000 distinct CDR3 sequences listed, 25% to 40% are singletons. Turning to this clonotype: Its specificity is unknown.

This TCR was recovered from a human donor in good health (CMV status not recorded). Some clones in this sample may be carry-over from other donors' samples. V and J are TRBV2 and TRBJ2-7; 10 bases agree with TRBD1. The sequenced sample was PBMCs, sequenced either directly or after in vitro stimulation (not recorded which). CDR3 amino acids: CASGTGDYEQYF. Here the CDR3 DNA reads TGTGCCAGCGGGACAGGGGACTACGAGCAGTACTTC.